Given below is one T cell receptor (beta chain) in context. When the RNA was reverse transcribed, random hexamers were used with an input of roughly 0.5 to 1 ug. TCRdb reprocessed the immunoSEQ multiplex PCR reads via MiXCR and lists one record per CDR3 protein. The profile covers fewer than 350,000 distinct CDR3 sequences, with about 91% appearing a single time and roughly 0.07% taken by the ten largest. This entry comes from a study of CD8 T cells in Susac syndrome. Sequencing of TCR beta covered CD8+ and CD4+ T cells obtained from blood. Negative magnetic isolation gave CD8+ and CD4+ cells; FACS enriched CD8+ TEMRA. V was shortened by 6 bases and J by 11 bases, with 23 bases between the two germline ends. This CDR3 is 15 amino acids long. The germline CDR1 and CDR2 sequences are KGHSH and LQKENI.

Sequenced material: CD4+ T cells from PBMCs. This clonotype was sampled from a human donor with multiple sclerosis. The V call is TRBV18, the J call TRBJ1-5; maybe TRBD1 (6 bases). Written as DNA, the CDR3 is TGTGCCAGCTCGGCTCGACAGGACCAAGTGGTTGCCCAGCATTTT. This sequence encodes CASSARQDQVVAQHF.